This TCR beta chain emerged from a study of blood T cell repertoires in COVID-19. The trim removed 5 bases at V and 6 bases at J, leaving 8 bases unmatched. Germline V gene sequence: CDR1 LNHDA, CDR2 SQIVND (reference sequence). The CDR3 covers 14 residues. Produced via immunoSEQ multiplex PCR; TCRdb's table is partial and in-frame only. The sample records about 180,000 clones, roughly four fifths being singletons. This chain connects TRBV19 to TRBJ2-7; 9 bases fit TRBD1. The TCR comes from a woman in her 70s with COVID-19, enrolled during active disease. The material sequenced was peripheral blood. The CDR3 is CASSPPGQGFEQYF. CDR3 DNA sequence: TGTGCCAGTAGTCCCCCGGGACAGGGATTCGAGCAGTACTTC.